Included here is one TCR beta chain sequence, with context. Germline V lookup: CDR1 LNHDA, CDR2 SQIVND (reference sequence). Trimming cost V 5 bases and J 1 base; bases outside gene matches: 6. The CDR3 has 16 residues. Produced via immunoSEQ multiplex PCR; TCRdb's table is partial and in-frame only. The table records roughly 110,000 clones, about 80% of them present only once. This entry is derived from a study of blood T cell repertoires in COVID-19. Study-level information: PBMCs, B-cell-depleted T cells, or T cells provided the cDNA or gDNA that made up the material.

Sequenced sample: peripheral blood. This clonotype originated in a woman between 55 and 75 years old with acute or convalescent COVID-19. The chain has TRBV19 and TRBJ2-7; TRBD2 aligns across 12 bases. CDR3 loop: CASSSSTSGGSYEQYF. The CDR3 bases are TGTGCCAGTAGTTCCTCGACTAGCGGGGGTTCCTACGAGCAGTACTTC.